This TCR beta chain was obtained from a study of OX40 agonist ivuxolimab in advanced cancers. At the level of the study: Three dose-escalation patients had partial responses: one with hepatocellular carcinoma and two with cutaneous melanoma. Study-level findings and limits: The CD4+ and CD8+ T cells in the blood had expanded clonally by week 6 at 0.1 to 3.0 mg/kg. Fewer expanded clones were found on average in CD4+ than in CD8+ T cells. Clonal expansion among partial responders at 0.1-3.0 mg/kg ranked near the lowest.

For this clone: Its antigen is not known.

The germline CDR1 and CDR2 sequences are MGHRA and YSYEKL. There are 15 residues in the CDR3. V was pared by 1 base and J by 3 bases, with 13 bases between. Profiling relied on immunoSEQ multiplex PCR, and the TCRdb table lists in-frame clones only, not all of them. The sample has more than 70,000 clones; approximately 88% are singletons. The TCR was taken from an adult with an advanced solid tumor such as melanoma, head and neck, liver or kidney cancer. The chain joins TRBV4-1 to TRBJ2-7; D is undetermined. The sequencing here drew on CD4+ or CD8+ T cells sorted from blood, taken in a trial of the OX40 agonist ivuxolimab. The CDR3 DNA sequence: TGCGCCAGCAGCCAAGCTCCCGTTAGTGGCTACGAGCAGTACTTC. This codes for CASSQAPVSGYEQYF.